The TCR beta chain described here comes from a study of shared clonotypes between healthy human individuals. The naive CD8 subset, CD45RO-negative cells positively selected for CCR7, excluded terminally differentiated effector memory CD45RA+ cells. This table comes from immunoSEQ multiplex PCR, and its TCRdb copy is limited to in-frame clones, with some not included. The table shows a few million clones, with about 93% occurring only once. CDR1 is WSHSY, CDR2 SAAADI, per germline. This CDR3 spans 15 amino acids. Sequencing input: naive CD8+ T cells from PBMCs. The clonotype was recovered from a man younger than 30 in good health. Some clones in this sample may be carry-over from other donors' samples. This sequence joins TRBV10-2 and TRBJ2-5; 9 positions agree with TRBD2. The better agreement between TRBJ2-7 and the DNA end casts doubt on the J call. The CDR3 loop is CASSEPLAGTYEQYF. The CDR3 DNA reads as TGCGCCAGCAGTGAGCCCCTAGCGGGAACCTACGAGCAGTACTTC.